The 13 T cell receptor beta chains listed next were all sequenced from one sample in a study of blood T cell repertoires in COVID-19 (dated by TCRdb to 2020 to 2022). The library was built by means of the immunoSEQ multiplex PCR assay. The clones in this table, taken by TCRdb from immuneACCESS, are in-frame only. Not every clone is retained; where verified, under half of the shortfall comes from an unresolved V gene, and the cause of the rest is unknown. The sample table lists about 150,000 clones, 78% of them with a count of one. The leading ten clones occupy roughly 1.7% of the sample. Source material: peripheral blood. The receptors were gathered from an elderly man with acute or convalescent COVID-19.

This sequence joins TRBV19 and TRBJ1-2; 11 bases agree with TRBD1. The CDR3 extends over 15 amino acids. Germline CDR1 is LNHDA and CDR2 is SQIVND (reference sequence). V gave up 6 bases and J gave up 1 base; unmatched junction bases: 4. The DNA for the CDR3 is TGTGCCAGTAGGGGACAGGGGGAGATTAACTATGGCTACACCTTC. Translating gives CASRGQGEINYGYTF.

The CDR3 loop reads CASSLDSRGTDTQYF. DNA for the CDR3: TGTGCCAGCAGCTTAGATAGTAGGGGAACAGATACGCAGTATTTT. The chain uses TRBV11-3 and TRBJ2-3; maybe TRBD1 (5 bases). CDR1 SGHNT and CDR2 YENEEA come from the germline V gene. With 0 bases removed from V and 3 bases from J, the gap between germline ends came to 10 bases. The CDR3 is made up of 15 amino acids.

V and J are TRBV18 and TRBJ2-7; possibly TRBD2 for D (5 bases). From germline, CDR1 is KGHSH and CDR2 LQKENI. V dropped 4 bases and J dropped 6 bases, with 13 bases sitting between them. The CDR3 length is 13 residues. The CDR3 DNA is TGTGCCAGCTCACTACTAGAATCGAGCGAGCAGTACTTC. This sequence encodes CASSLLESSEQYF.

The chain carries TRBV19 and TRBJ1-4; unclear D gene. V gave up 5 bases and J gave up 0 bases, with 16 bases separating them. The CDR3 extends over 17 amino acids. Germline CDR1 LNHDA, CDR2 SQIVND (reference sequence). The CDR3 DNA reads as TGTGCCAGTAGTGATCAGGCCGGATTGGCAACTAATGAAAAACTGTTTTTT. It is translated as CASSDQAGLATNEKLFF. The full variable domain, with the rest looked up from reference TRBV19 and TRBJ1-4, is DGGITQSPKYLFRKEGQNVTLSCEQNLNHDAMYWYRQDPGQGLRLIYYSQIVNDFQKGDIAEGYSVSREKKESFPLTVTSAQKNPTAFYLCASSDQAGLATNEKLFFGSGTQLSVL.

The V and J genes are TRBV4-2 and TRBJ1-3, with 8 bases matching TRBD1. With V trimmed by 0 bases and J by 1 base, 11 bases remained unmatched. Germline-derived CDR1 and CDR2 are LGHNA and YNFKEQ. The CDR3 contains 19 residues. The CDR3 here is CASSQDIAGGLGSGNTIYF. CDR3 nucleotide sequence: TGTGCCAGCAGCCAAGATATAGCAGGGGGCTTGGGGTCTGGAAACACCATATATTTT.

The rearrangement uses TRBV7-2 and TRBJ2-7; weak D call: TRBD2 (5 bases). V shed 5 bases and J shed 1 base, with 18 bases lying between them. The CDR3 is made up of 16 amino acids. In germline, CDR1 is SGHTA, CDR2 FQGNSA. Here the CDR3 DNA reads TGTGCCAGCAGCCCAGTCCGGGGTTCCTTTTCCTACGAGCAGTACTTC. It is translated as CASSPVRGSFSYEQYF.

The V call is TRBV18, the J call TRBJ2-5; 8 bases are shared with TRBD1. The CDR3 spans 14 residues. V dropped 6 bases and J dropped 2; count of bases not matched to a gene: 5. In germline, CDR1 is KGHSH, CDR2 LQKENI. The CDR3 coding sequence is TGTGCCAGCTCCCCGGGACAGGTGCAAGAGACCCAGTACTTC. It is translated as CASSPGQVQETQYF.

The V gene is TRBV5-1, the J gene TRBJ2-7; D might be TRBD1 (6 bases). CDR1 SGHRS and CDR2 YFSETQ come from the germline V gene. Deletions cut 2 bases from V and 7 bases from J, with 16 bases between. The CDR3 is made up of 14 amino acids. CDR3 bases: TGCGCCAGCAGCTTTGGGTTGGGGGCTCAAGAGCAGTACTTC. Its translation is CASSFGLGAQEQYF.

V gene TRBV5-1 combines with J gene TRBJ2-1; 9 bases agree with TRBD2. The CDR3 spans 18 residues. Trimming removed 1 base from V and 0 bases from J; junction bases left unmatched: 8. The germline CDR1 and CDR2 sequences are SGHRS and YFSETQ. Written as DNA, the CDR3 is TGCGCCAGCAGCTTGCTTAGCGGGGGCCAGAGCTCCTACAATGAGCAGTTCTTC. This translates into CASSLLSGGQSSYNEQFF.

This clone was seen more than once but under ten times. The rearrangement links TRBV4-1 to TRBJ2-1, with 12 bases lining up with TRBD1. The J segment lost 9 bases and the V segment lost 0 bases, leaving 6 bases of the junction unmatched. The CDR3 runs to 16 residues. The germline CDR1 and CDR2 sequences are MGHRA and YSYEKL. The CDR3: CASSQDPGTGGSEQFF. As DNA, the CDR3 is TGCGCCAGCAGCCAAGACCCCGGGACAGGGGGCAGTGAGCAGTTCTTC.

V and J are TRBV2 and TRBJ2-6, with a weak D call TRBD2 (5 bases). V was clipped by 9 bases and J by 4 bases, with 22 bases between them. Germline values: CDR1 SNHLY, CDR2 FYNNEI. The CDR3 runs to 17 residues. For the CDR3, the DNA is TGTGCCAGGGAGGTGAACGGAGGAGCGTCCGGGGCCAACGTCCTGACTTTC. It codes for CAREVNGGASGANVLTF. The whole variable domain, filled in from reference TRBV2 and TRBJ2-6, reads EPEVTQTPSHQVTQMGQEVILRCVPISNHLYFYWYRQILGQKVEFLVSFYNNEISEKSEIFDDQFSVERPDGSNFTLKIRSTKLEDSAMYFCAREVNGGASGANVLTFGAGSRLTVL.

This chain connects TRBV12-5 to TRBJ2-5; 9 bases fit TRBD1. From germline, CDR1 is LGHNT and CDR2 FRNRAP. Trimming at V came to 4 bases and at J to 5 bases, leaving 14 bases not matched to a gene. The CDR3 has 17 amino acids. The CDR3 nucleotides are TGTGCTAGTGGTTCGACCCGGGACAGGGTTTATGGGGAGACCCAGTACTTC. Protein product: CASGSTRDRVYGETQYF.

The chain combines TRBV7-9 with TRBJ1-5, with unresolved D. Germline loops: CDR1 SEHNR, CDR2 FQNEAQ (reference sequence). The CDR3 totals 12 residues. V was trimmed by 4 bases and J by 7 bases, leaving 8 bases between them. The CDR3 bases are TGTGCCAGCAGCTACACGGAGCAGCCCCAGCATTTT. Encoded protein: CASSYTEQPQHF. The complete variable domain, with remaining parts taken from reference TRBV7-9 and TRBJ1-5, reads DTGVSQNPRHKITKRGQNVTFRCDPISEHNRLYWYRQTLGQGPEFLTYFQNEAQLEKSRLLSDRFSAERPKGSFSTLEIQRTEQGDSAMYLCASSYTEQPQHFGDGTRLSIL.